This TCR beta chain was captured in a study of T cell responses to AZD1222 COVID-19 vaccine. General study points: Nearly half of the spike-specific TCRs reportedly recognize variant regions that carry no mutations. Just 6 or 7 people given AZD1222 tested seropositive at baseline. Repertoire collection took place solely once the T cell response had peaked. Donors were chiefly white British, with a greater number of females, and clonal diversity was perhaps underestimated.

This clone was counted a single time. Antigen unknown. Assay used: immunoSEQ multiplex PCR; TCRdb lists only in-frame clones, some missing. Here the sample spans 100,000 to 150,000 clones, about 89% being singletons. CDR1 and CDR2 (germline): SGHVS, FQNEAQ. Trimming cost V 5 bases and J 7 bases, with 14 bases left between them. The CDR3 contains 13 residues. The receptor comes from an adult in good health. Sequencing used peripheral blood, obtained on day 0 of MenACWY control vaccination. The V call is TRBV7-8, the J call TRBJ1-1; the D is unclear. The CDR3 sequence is CASSPAVEIEAFF. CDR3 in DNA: TGTGCCAGCAGCCCCGCGGTTGAGATTGAAGCTTTCTTT.